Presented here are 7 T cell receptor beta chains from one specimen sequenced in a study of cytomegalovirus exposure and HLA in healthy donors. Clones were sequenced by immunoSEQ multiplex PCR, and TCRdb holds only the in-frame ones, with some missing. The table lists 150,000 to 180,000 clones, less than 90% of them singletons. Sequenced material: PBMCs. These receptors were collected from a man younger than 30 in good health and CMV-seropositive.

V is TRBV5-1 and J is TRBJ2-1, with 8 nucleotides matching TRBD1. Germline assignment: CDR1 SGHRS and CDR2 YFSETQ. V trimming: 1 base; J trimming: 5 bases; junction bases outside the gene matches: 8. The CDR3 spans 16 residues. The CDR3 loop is CASSLLSQGANNEQFF. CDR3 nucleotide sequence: TGCGCCAGCAGCTTGTTGAGCCAGGGGGCTAACAATGAGCAGTTCTTC.

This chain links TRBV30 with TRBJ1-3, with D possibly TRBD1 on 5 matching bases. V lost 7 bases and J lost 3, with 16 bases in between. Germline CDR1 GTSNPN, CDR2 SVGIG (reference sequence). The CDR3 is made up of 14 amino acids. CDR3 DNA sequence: TGTGCCTTTGCAGGGTCGATGCTTGGAAACACCATATATTTT. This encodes CAFAGSMLGNTIYF.

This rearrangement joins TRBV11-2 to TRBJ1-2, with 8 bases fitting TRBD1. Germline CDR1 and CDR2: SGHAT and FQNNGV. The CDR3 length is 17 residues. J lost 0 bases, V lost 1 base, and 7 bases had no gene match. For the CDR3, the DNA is TGTGCCAGCAGCTTAGCCCCAGGACAGGGACCTAACTATGGCTACACCTTC. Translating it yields CASSLAPGQGPNYGYTF. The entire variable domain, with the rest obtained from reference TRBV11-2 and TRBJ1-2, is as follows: EAGVAQSPRYKIIEKRQSVAFWCNPISGHATLYWYQQILGQGPKLLIQFQNNGVVDDSQLPKDRFSAERLKGVDSTLKIQPAKLEDSAVYLCASSLAPGQGPNYGYTFGSGTRLTVV.

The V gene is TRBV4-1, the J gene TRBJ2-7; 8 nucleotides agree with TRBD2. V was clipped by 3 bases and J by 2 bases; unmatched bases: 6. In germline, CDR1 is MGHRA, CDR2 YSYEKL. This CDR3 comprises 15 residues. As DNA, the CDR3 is TGCGCCAGCAGCCACCAACTAGCGGCGACCTACGAGCAGTACTTC. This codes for CASSHQLAATYEQYF.

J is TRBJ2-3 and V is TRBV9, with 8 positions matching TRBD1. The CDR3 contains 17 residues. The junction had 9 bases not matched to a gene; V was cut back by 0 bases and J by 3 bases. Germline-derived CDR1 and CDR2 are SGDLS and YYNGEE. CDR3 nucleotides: TGTGCCAGCAGCGTAGGGGCAGGGGGCGCTGGGACAGATACGCAGTATTTT. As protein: CASSVGAGGAGTDTQYF.

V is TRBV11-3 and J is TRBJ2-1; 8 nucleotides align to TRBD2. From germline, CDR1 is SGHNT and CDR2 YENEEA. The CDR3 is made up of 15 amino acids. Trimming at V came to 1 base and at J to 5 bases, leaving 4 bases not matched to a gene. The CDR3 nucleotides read TGTGCCAGCAGCTTAGGTCCGGGAGGGCACAATGAGCAGTTCTTC. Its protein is CASSLGPGGHNEQFF.

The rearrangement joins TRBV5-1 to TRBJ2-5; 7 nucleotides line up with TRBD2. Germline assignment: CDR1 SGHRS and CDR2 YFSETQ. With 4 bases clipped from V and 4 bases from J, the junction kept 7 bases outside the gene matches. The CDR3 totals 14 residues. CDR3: CASSPPGGGETQYF. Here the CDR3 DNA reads TGCGCCAGCAGCCCCCCGGGCGGGGGAGAGACCCAGTACTTC.